These T cell receptor beta chains were read from a single sample in a study of glioma-infiltrating T cells. TCRdb redid the calling of the multiplex PCR reads with MiXCR, one entry per CDR3 protein. The sample includes about 130,000 distinct CDR3 sequences, about 25% seen only once; the top ten take around a quarter. The specimen was glioma tissue, nonneoplastic brain tissue, or PBMCs (not recorded which). Receptors were obtained from a human donor with low-grade glioma or glioblastoma, undergoing nonglioma brain surgery, or in good health (not recorded which). The CDR3 runs from the conserved cysteine through the conserved F or W. Each record gives: clone size, V gene, J gene, D gene, CDR3 protein, CDR3 DNA. The D gene is left open where the match is weak. Size values are once, few and many counts, or a class for expanded clones, and some rows have none.

-,TRBV12-3/TRBV12-4,TRBJ2-3,TRBD2,CASSPRLATDTQYF,TGTGCCAGCAGTCCCCGACTAGCCACAGATACGCAGTATTTT
few,TRBV24-1,TRBJ2-4,-,CAPNPLDKNIQYF,TGTGCCCCGAACCCCCTGGACAAAAACATTCAGTACTTC
many,TRBV7-2,TRBJ2-1,-,CASSLGPSANEQFF,TGTGCCAGCAGCTTAGGGCCTAGCGCCAATGAGCAGTTCTTC
few,TRBV5-1,TRBJ2-3,-,CASSLYATDTQYF,TGCGCCAGCAGCTTATACGCCACAGATACGCAGTATTTT
many,TRBV7-2,TRBJ2-3,-,CASSLASGDTQYF,TGTGCCAGCAGCTTAGCTAGTGGAGATACGCAGTATTTT
many,TRBV6-1,TRBJ2-1,TRBD1,CASSFDRVSPSLEQFF,TGTGCCAGCAGTTTCGACAGGGTTTCTCCCAGTCTTGAGCAGTTCTTC
-,TRBV30,TRBJ2-1,TRBD2,CAGSGGGYNEQFF,TGTGCCGGTAGCGGGGGCGGCTACAATGAGCAGTTCTTC
few,TRBV7-9,TRBJ2-5,-,CASSSPPSQETQYF,TGTGCCAGCAGCTCCCCCCCGTCGCAAGAGACCCAGTACTTC
-,TRBV7-6,TRBJ2-3,-,CASSTGQSTDTQYF,TGTGCCAGCAGCACCGGCCAAAGCACAGATACGCAGTATTTT
few,TRBV7-9,TRBJ1-2,TRBD1,CASSLPRQGYGYTF,TGTGCCAGCAGCTTACCTAGACAGGGCTATGGCTACACCTTC
-,TRBV5-1,TRBJ2-3,-,CASSRSGLTTDTQYF,TGCGCCAGCAGCCGGAGTGGACTAACCACAGATACGCAGTATTTT
many,TRBV6-6,TRBJ2-6,-,CASSYSRHGSGANVLTF,TGTGCCAGCAGTTACTCGAGACACGGGTCTGGGGCCAACGTCCTGACTTTC
few,TRBV5-1,TRBJ2-3,-,CASSLAGTTDTQYF,TGCGCCAGCAGCTTGGCAGGGACCACAGATACGCAGTATTTT
-,TRBV7-2,TRBJ2-3,TRBD2,CASSPLAGGRDTQYF,TGTGCCAGCAGCCCGCTAGCGGGGGGCAGAGATACGCAGTATTTT
few,TRBV11-3,TRBJ1-5,-,CASSRGGSNQPQHF,TGTGCCAGCAGCCGAGGGGGGAGCAATCAGCCCCAGCATTTT
few,TRBV6-2/TRBV6-3,TRBJ1-2,-,CASTPMGQGIRYGYTF,TGTGCCAGCACCCCAATGGGGCAGGGAATACGGTATGGCTACACCTTC
many,TRBV7-2,TRBJ1-2,-,CASSLSQVHTF,TGTGCCAGCAGCTTATCACAAGTCCACACCTTC
many,TRBV6-6,TRBJ1-2,-,CASSYSGRLGNGYTF,TGTGCCAGCAGTTACTCGGGCAGGTTGGGGAATGGCTACACCTTC
-,TRBV11-1,TRBJ1-1,-,CASSPSVEAFF,TGTGCCAGCAGTCCCTCGGTGGAAGCTTTCTTT
-,TRBV7-2,TRBJ2-1,-,CASSLGQDYNEQFF,TGTGCCAGCAGCTTAGGACAGGACTACAATGAGCAGTTCTTC
many,TRBV6-1,TRBJ2-2,-,CASKEGNTGELFF,TGTGCCAGCAAGGAAGGGAACACCGGGGAGCTGTTTTTT
few,TRBV6-1,TRBJ1-1,-,CASSAQGSNTEAFF,TGTGCCAGCAGTGCACAGGGTTCTAACACTGAAGCTTTCTTT
few,TRBV9,TRBJ2-1,TRBD2,CASSRGGRDEQFF,TGTGCCAGCAGTCGCGGGGGGAGGGATGAGCAGTTCTTC
-,TRBV6-2/TRBV6-3,TRBJ1-1,-,CASSYPRFTEAFF,TGTGCCAGCAGTTACCCTCGGTTCACTGAGGCTTTCTTT
few,TRBV7-2,TRBJ2-5,TRBD2,CASTRGGAQETQYF,TGTGCCAGCACCCGCGGGGGGGCCCAAGAGACCCAGTACTTC
many,TRBV20-1,TRBJ1-5,-,CSASGIGGNQPQHF,TGCAGTGCTAGTGGAATCGGAGGCAATCAGCCCCAGCATTTT